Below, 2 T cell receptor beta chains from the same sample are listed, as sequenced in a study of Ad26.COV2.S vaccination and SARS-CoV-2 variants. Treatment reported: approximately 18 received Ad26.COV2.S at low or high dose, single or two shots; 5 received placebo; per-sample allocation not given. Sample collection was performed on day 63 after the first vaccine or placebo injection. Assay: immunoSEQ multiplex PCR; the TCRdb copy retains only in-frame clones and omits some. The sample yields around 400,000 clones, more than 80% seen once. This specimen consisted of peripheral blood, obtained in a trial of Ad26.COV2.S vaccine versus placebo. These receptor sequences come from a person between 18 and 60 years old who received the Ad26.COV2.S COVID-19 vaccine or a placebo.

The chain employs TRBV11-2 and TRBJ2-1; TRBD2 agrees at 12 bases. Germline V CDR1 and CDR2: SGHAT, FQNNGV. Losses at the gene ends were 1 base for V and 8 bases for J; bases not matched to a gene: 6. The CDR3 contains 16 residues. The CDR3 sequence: CASSLATSGSNYEQFF. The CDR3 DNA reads TGTGCCAGCAGCTTAGCGACTAGCGGGAGTAATTATGAGCAGTTCTTC.

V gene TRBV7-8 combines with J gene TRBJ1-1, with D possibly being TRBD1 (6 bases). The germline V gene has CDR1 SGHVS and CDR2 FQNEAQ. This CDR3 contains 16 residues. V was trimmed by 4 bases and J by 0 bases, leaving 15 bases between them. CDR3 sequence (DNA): TGTGCCAGCAGCTACCGGACAGCAAGCATGAACACTGAAGCTTTCTTT. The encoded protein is CASSYRTASMNTEAFF.